This T cell receptor beta chain stems from a study of blood T cell repertoires in COVID-19. At the level of the study: Spain, Italy and the United States supplied samples that represented acute and convalescent COVID-19.

Germline CDR1 and CDR2: LNHDA and SQIVND (reference sequence). Germline trimming cut 7 bases from V and 8 bases from J; bases unmatched to any gene: 13. CDR3 length: 14 residues. Produced via immunoSEQ multiplex PCR; TCRdb's table is partial and in-frame only. This sample has 290,000 or so clones, with roughly 85% found just once. The origin of this receptor is a man aged 45-65 years with active or convalescent COVID-19. This chain uses TRBV19 with TRBJ1-1; 7 positions agree with TRBD1. Sequencing was carried out using peripheral blood. The CDR3 DNA reads as TGTGCCAGTACCCCGGACAGGAAAAGAGGAGAAGCTTTCTTT. Protein sequence: CASTPDRKRGEAFF. Full variable domain (rest looked up from reference TRBV19 and TRBJ1-1): DGGITQSPKYLFRKEGQNVTLSCEQNLNHDAMYWYRQDPGQGLRLIYYSQIVNDFQKGDIAEGYSVSREKKESFPLTVTSAQKNPTAFYLCASTPDRKRGEAFFGQGTRLTVV.